This T cell receptor (beta chain) was sequenced for a study of blood T cell repertoires in COVID-19. The method was immunoSEQ multiplex PCR; TCRdb's version includes in-frame clones alone and lacks a portion of them. The table shows some 100,000 clones, with under 90% occurring only once. Germline CDR1 LGHDT, CDR2 YNNKEL (reference sequence). J gave up 9 bases and V 0 bases, and 10 bases lay outside the gene matches. CDR3 size: 16 residues. The rearrangement links TRBV3-1 (or the pseudogene TRBV3-2) to TRBJ2-1; 8 bases align to TRBD2. What was sequenced was peripheral blood. This receptor was identified in a human donor in a cohort sampled during active COVID-19. CDR3 loop: CASSQDRTGGRGEQFF. The CDR3 bases are TGTGCCAGCAGCCAAGATCGGACGGGGGGGCGTGGTGAGCAGTTCTTC.